This T cell receptor beta chain derives from a study of blood T cell repertoires in COVID-19. Study background: PBMCs, B-cell-depleted T cells, or T cells were the source of the cDNA or gDNA that made up the material.

Membership in each cohort depended on participant-reported clinical history. The CDR3 length is 15 residues. V shed 2 bases and J shed 4 bases, with 13 bases lying between them. Germline assignment: CDR1 SGDLS and CDR2 YYNGEE. Produced via immunoSEQ multiplex PCR; TCRdb's table is partial and in-frame only. The sample has about 280,000 clones, around 93% seen once; the top ten hold 2.8%. The rearrangement joins TRBV9 to TRBJ1-3; tentatively, D is TRBD1 (5 bases). The sample comprised PBMCs or T cells enriched from blood (not recorded which). The source is a man aged 35-49 years who had been exposed to COVID-19. The CDR3 spells CASSVGGFHGNTIYF. The DNA for the CDR3 is TGTGCCAGCAGCGTGGGGGGGTTTCACGGAAACACCATATATTTT.